The 15 T cell receptor beta chains given below trace back to one sample, sequenced in a study of CD8 T cells in Susac syndrome. Random hexamers primed reverse transcription of about 0.5 to 1 ug RNA. TCRdb re-called the immunoSEQ multiplex PCR reads with MiXCR, one entry per CDR3 protein. Among 110,000 or so distinct CDR3 sequences listed, about 93% were seen once. The source material was CD4+ T cells from PBMCs. The receptors were sampled from a human donor in good health.

The genes are TRBV5-6 and TRBJ2-3; possible D gene TRBD2, 6 bases. Trimming shortened V by 0 bases and J by 0 bases, and 17 bases separated the two germline ends. Germline-derived CDR1 and CDR2 are SGHDT and YYEEEE. This CDR3 comprises 18 residues. The chain's CDR3 is CASSLASAPGASTDTQYF. The DNA of the CDR3 is TGTGCCAGCAGCTTGGCGAGCGCCCCGGGAGCTAGCACAGATACGCAGTATTTT. Complete variable domain (other parts from reference TRBV5-6 and TRBJ2-3): DAGVTQSPTHLIKTRGQQVTLRCSPKSGHDTVSWYQQALGQGPQFIFQYYEEEERQRGNFPDRFSGHQFPNYSSELNVNALLLGDSALYLCASSLASAPGASTDTQYFGPGTRLTVL.

V is TRBV6-5 and J is TRBJ2-2; 8 bases match TRBD1. The CDR3 is 14 amino acids. The germline gives CDR1 MNHEY, CDR2 SVGAGI. V gave up 7 bases and J gave up 4 bases; unmatched junction bases: 5. Here the CDR3 DNA reads TGTGCCAGCATCTCCGGGACAGGCACCGGGGAGCTGTTTTTT. Protein sequence: CASISGTGTGELFF.

CDR3 DNA sequence: TGTGCCAGCAGCTTAAATCCAGGGGGCACAGAGACCCAGTACTTC. Amino acid sequence: CASSLNPGGTETQYF. V gene TRBV7-9 combines with J gene TRBJ2-5, with 8 bases identical to TRBD1. The CDR3 sequence is 15 residues long. Trimming cost V 2 bases and J 4 bases; bases outside gene matches: 6. Germline V CDR1 and CDR2: SEHNR, FQNEAQ (reference sequence).

This rearrangement joins TRBV6-5 to TRBJ2-2; 8 nucleotides match TRBD1. The CDR3 extends over 16 amino acids. Germline loops: CDR1 MNHEY, CDR2 SVGAGI. The J segment lost 5 bases and the V segment lost 6 bases, leaving 11 bases of the junction unmatched. The CDR3 nucleotides are TGTGCCAGCAGCTCCTCAGGGGGCGCGGGTACCGGGGAGCTGTTTTTT. Protein sequence: CASSSSGGAGTGELFF.

J is TRBJ2-1 and V is TRBV25-1; 10 bases are shared with TRBD2. V lost 3 bases, J lost 0 bases, and 2 bases stayed unmatched. Germline-derived CDR1 and CDR2 are MGHDK and SYGVNS. The CDR3 loop spans 16 amino acids. As DNA, the CDR3 is TGTGCCAGCAGTGACCCTAGCGGGGGCTCCTACAATGAGCAGTTCTTC. The encoded protein is CASSDPSGGSYNEQFF.

The rearrangement joins TRBV29-1 to TRBJ2-1, with D maybe TRBD1 (6 bases). The V and J ends lost 6 bases and 1 base respectively, with 10 bases between them. Germline loops: CDR1 SQVTM, CDR2 ANQGSEA. CDR3 size: 13 residues. CDR3 sequence: CSVDGQSYNEQFF. The CDR3 DNA reads as TGCAGCGTCGACGGACAGTCCTACAATGAGCAGTTCTTC.

The rearrangement links TRBV20-1 to TRBJ2-7, with 8 bases fitting TRBD2. J lost 3 bases, V lost 3 bases, and 16 bases had no gene match. Germline CDR1 reads DFQATT; CDR2 reads SNEGSKA (reference sequence). The CDR3 totals 17 residues. The DNA of the CDR3 is TGCAGTGCTAGTAGTCTAGCGGGCTGGGGAGGTGACTACGAGCAGTACTTC. It is translated as CSASSLAGWGGDYEQYF.

The J gene is TRBJ2-7, the V gene TRBV12-3 or TRBV12-4, with 11 bases lining up with TRBD2. This CDR3 spans 22 amino acids. J gave up 6 bases and V 2 bases, and 27 bases lay outside the gene matches. Here the CDR3 reads CASSLRGPKVAGGPVRGGEQYF. As DNA, the CDR3 is TGTGCCAGCAGTTTAAGGGGCCCAAAGGTAGCGGGAGGGCCAGTCAGAGGTGGCGAGCAGTACTTC.

This sequence joins TRBV7-9 and TRBJ1-3; D is undetermined. This CDR3 has 16 amino acids. V lost 4 bases and J lost 0, with 13 bases in between. In germline, CDR1 is SEHNR, CDR2 FQNEAQ (reference sequence). CDR3 DNA: TGTGCCAGCAGCTGGCCTGAGGGCAACTCTGGAAACACCATATATTTT. The encoded protein is CASSWPEGNSGNTIYF.

The chain joins TRBV7-6 to TRBJ1-4; D is perhaps TRBD1 (6 bases). The germline CDR1 and CDR2 sequences are SGHVS and FNYEAQ. This CDR3 has 15 residues. Trimming removed 5 bases from V and 8 bases from J, with 18 bases in between. The CDR3: CASSPPTGAGEKLFF. Here the CDR3 DNA reads TGTGCCAGCAGCCCCCCGACGGGGGCGGGCGAAAAACTGTTTTTT.

The chain is built from TRBV18 and TRBJ2-3; 8 bases fit TRBD1. The CDR3 has 13 residues. Germline trimming cut 5 bases from V and 4 bases from J; bases unmatched to any gene: 2. Per germline, CDR1 KGHSH and CDR2 LQKENI. The CDR3 loop is CASSEQGADTQYF. Here the CDR3 DNA reads TGTGCCAGCTCAGAACAGGGGGCAGATACGCAGTATTTT.

The J gene is TRBJ2-3, the V gene TRBV9; D gene uncertain. Between the trimmed V and J ends, which lost 0 bases and 3 bases, there was a span of 14 bases. The CDR3 extends over 16 amino acids. Germline V lookup: CDR1 SGDLS, CDR2 YYNGEE. This CDR3 is CASSVGLDARTDTQYF. CDR3 nucleotide sequence: TGTGCCAGCAGCGTAGGCTTGGACGCAAGGACAGATACGCAGTATTTT.

The genes are TRBV6-6 and TRBJ1-2; D gene uncertain. Germline assignment: CDR1 MNHNY and CDR2 SVGAGI (reference sequence). This CDR3 spans 16 amino acids. Trimming left V 7 bases short and J 3 bases short, with 21 bases between. The CDR3 region has the DNA TGTGCCAGCACCGCGCCCTTGGGGATTCAGGACTATGGCTACACCTTC. Residues: CASTAPLGIQDYGYTF.

The chain recombines TRBV20-1 with TRBJ2-3; D possibly corresponds to TRBD2 (6 bases). The CDR3 runs to 15 residues. The germline V gene has CDR1 DFQATT and CDR2 SNEGSKA (reference sequence). Trimming left V 6 bases short and J 1 base short, with 17 bases between. As DNA, the CDR3 is TGCAGTGCCCTCGACGGGGCTAGCGGCACAGATACGCAGTATTTT. It codes for CSALDGASGTDTQYF.

The chain carries TRBV20-1 and TRBJ1-2, with D possibly being TRBD1 (5 bases). The CDR3 is 16 amino acids. The germline gives CDR1 DFQATT, CDR2 SNEGSKA (reference sequence). V was clipped by 2 bases and J by 5 bases, with 21 bases between them. Here the CDR3 reads CSARPPGGGNFYGYTF. CDR3 bases: TGCAGTGCTAGACCCCCCGGGGGAGGGAACTTTTATGGCTACACCTTC.